This T cell receptor (beta chain) comes out of a study of Graves' ophthalmopathy and Graves' hyperthyroidism (dated by TCRdb to the late 2010s). Study-wide context: Peripheral blood was collected at initial diagnosis, prior to any treatment. The roughly 94 discovery patients were randomly split 7:3 into training and test sets. In total, around 130 blood samples were TCR-sequenced: under 45 ophthalmopathy, some 80 hyperthyroidism and 17 hyperthyroidism-to-ophthalmopathy patients. The independent validation cohort included 20 or so hyperthyroidism patients plus 17 patients who later progressed from hyperthyroidism to ophthalmopathy. A discovery set of about a hundred patients (43 ophthalmopathy, approximately 58 stable hyperthyroidism) was enrolled to explore V-J signatures distinguishing ophthalmopathy from hyperthyroidism. Following sample collection, hyperthyroidism patients were given methimazole at a starting dose of 30 mg daily, and ophthalmopathy patients were given high-dose intravenous methylprednisolone. In a handful of hyperthyroidism patients, the T-cell repertoire of thyroid tissue was compared with the T-cell repertoire of blood. The study used TCR beta repertoire signatures to distinguish Graves' ophthalmopathy from Graves' hyperthyroidism and to predict progression to ophthalmopathy.

In its sample, this clonotype was seen many times. Its antigen remains undetermined. Base qualities are not provided; no much larger clone lies one nucleotide away. The CDR3, cysteine through phenylalanine, is 14 amino acids long. Only the CDR3 region is kept as DNA, spanning 42 bases read in frame from base 1. Unmatched junction bases come to 11, with V trimmed by 10 bases and J by 7 bases. Reading the germline V gene gives CDR1 MNHNS and CDR2 SASEGT. General study outcomes and caveats: In validation, the model predicted ophthalmopathy progression with 55% to 71% sensitivity and 72.22% specificity; around twelve predicted patients were CT-confirmed with GO in a median of about 6.2 months. Most expanded thyroid clonotypes with a frequency above 0.001 also appeared in blood, which suggests that blood repertoires may reflect the immune response in the thyroid. No statistical method was used to predetermine the sample size, and group allocation was not hidden from the investigators. Ophthalmopathy was separated from stable hyperthyroidism by the 13-signature model with about 88% sensitivity and 81% to 83% specificity in cross-validation and with 80%/75% in the test set.

Patients with ophthalmopathy had moderately to severely active disease, with a Clinical Activity Score of 3 or more, a NOSPECS grade of 4 or more, and a disease duration of less than 3 months. Anyone with other autoimmune diseases, uncontrolled infections, pregnancy or lactation was excluded from the study. Diagnosis was based on clinical symptoms, serum thyroxine, TRAb, thyroid ultrasound and orbital computed tomography. Ficoll-Paque density gradient centrifugation was used to isolate PBMCs from about 10 ml of fresh peripheral blood. Total RNA was extracted with Trizol reagent and quality-checked on an Agilent 2100 Bioanalyzer. For repertoire sequencing, the TCR beta CDR3 regions were amplified from RNA transcripts. The first round was an RT-PCR using HTBI primers with the Qiagen OneStep RT-PCR kit, and this first round was followed by a second-round multiplex PCR, then size selection and purification. Libraries were sequenced on an Illumina HiSeq2000 using paired-end 100 bp reads. The original pipeline was this. SOAPnuke was used for read processing, and reads with adapters, uncalled bases, a mean Phred below 15, or no exact constant-primer or identifier match were discarded. High-quality paired reads were merged with COPE v1.2.5. Each unique nucleotide sequence was treated as a clonotype, and MiTCR v1.1 was used to align the clonotypes to the IMGT TRB V, D and J references. Analysis was restricted to V-J combinations with a frequency above 0.0001, which covered roughly 99% of repertoires. For each V-J combination, a TCR clonal expansion and chaos score was defined as F50 clonal expansion divided by the chaos observed in the TCRdist matrix. Features were reduced by Welch's t-statistics and random forest to some 13 V-J combinations, which fed a naive Bayes classifier. Thyroid-blood repertoire similarity was quantified with the Morisita-Horn index. TCRdb reworked the public reads: Q25 trimming with fastp, MiXCR clone assembly, productive beta chains retained. When rows share a CDR3 protein, they turn into one entry using the most common DNA and genes. These V and J calls are TCRdb output, not the study's own analysis. This sample is represented by about 480,000 distinct CDR3 sequences; approximately 15% of them were singletons. The ten largest clones capture roughly 10% of the sample.

The sequence is built from TRBV6-1 and TRBJ1-5; 9 middle bases align to TRBD1. The specimen was blood. This sequence was found in a woman aged 30 to 39 with Graves' ophthalmopathy. Donor details come from another sample of the same person, matched by shared clones. For the CDR3, the sequence is CAISAGTGTQPQHF. The DNA sequence follows: TGTGCCATCTCCGCCGGGACAGGGACACAGCCCCAGCATTTT.